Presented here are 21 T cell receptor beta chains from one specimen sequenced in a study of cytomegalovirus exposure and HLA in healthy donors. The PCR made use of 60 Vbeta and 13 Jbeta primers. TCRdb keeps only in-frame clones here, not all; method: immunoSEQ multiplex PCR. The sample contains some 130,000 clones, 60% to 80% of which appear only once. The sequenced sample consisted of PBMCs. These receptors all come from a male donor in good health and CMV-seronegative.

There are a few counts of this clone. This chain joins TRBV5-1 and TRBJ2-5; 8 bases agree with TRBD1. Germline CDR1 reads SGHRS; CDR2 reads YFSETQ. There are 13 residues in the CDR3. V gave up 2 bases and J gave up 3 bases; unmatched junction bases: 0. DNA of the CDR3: TGCGCCAGCAGCTTACAGGGGGAAGAGACCCAGTACTTC. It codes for CASSLQGEETQYF.

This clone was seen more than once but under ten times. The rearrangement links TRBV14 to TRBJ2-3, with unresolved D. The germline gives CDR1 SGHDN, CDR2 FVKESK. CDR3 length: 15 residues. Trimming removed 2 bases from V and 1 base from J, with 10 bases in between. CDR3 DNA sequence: TGTGCCAGCAGCCAACCCACGCCGGGCACAGATACGCAGTATTTT. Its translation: CASSQPTPGTDTQYF.

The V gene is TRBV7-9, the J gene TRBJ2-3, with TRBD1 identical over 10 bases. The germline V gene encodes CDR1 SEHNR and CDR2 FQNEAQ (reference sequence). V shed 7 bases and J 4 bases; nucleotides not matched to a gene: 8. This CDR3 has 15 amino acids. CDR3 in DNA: TGTGCCAGCAACGATCGGACAGGGGGGTCAGATACGCAGTATTTT. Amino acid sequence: CASNDRTGGSDTQYF.

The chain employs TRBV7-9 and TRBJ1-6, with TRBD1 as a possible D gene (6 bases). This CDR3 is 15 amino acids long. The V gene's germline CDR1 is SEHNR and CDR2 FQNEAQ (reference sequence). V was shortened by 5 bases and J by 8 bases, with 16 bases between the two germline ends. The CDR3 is CASSPTTGSDSPLHF. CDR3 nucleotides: TGTGCCAGCAGCCCAACAACAGGGTCTGATTCACCCCTCCACTTT.

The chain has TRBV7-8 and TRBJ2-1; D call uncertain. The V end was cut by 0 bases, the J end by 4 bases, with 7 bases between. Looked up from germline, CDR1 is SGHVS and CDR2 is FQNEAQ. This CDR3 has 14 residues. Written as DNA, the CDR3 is TGTGCCAGCAGCTTAGCAACCCAGTACAATGAGCAGTTCTTC. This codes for CASSLATQYNEQFF.

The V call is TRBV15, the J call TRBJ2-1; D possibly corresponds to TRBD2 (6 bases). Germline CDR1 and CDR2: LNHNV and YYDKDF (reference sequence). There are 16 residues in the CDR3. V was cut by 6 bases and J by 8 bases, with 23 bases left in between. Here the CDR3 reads CATSSVPPGGVDEQFF. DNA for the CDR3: TGTGCCACCAGTTCAGTCCCCCCCGGCGGGGTTGATGAGCAGTTCTTC.

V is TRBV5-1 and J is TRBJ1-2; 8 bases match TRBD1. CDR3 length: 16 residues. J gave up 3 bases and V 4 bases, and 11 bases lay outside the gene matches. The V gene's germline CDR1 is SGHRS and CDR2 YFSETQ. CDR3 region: CASSHGLGQADYGYTF. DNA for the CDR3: TGCGCCAGCAGCCACGGATTGGGACAGGCGGACTATGGCTACACCTTC.

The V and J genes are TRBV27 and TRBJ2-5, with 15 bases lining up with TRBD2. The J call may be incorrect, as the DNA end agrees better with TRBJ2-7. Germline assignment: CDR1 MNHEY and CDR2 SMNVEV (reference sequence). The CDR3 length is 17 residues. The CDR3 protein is CASRGLAGGIWGYEQYF. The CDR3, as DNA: TGTGCCAGCCGAGGACTAGCGGGGGGGATTTGGGGCTACGAGCAGTACTTC.

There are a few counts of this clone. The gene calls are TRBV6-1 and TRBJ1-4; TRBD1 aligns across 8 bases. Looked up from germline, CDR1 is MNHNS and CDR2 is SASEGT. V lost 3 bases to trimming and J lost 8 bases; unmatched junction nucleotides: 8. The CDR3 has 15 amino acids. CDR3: CASSDRQGSGEKLFF. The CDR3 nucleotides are TGTGCCAGCAGTGACCGACAGGGGTCGGGGGAAAAACTGTTTTTT.

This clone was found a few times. CDR3 residues: CASSLSGRTGTETQYF. Written as DNA, the CDR3 is TGTGCCAGCAGCTTGAGTGGTAGGACAGGTACGGAGACCCAGTACTTC. The rearrangement joins TRBV5-4 to TRBJ2-5; 7 bases line up with TRBD1. The V segment lost 1 base and the J segment 5 bases; nucleotides outside the gene matches: 11. CDR1 and CDR2 from the germline V gene are SGHNT and YYREEE (reference sequence). The CDR3 consists of 16 residues.

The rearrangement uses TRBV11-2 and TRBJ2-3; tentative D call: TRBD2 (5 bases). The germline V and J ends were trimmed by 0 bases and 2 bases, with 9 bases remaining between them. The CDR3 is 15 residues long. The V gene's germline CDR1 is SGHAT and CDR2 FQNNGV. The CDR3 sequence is CASSLEAAYTDTQYF. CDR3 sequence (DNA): TGTGCCAGCAGCTTAGAAGCGGCGTACACAGATACGCAGTATTTT.

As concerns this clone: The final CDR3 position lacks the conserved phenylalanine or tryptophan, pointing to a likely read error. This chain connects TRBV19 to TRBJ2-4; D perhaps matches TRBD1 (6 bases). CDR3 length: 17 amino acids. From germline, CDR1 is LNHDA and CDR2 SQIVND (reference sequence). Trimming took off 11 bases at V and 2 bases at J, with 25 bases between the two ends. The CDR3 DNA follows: TGTGCCTCCCAATCCAGGGGAAGGGGACGAACCAAAAACATTCAGTACCTC. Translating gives CASQSRGRGRTKNIQYL.

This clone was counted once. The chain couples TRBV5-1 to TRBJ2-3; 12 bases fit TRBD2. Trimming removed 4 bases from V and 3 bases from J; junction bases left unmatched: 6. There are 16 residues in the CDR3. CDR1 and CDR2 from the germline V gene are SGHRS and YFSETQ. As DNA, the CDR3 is TGCGCCAGCAGCGTGACTAGCGGGAGTATAACAGATACGCAGTATTTT. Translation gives CASSVTSGSITDTQYF.

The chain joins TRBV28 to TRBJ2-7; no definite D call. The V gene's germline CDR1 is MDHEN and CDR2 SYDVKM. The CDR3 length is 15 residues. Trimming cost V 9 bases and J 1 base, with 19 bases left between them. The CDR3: CASSVDGVKSYEQYF. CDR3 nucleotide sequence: TGTGCCAGTTCAGTTGATGGTGTAAAATCCTACGAGCAGTACTTC.

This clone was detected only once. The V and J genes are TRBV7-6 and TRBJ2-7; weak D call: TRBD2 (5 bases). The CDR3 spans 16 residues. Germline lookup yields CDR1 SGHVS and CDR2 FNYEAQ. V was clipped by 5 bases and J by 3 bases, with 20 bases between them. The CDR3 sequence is CASSLIPVSGNYEQYF. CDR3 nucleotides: TGTGCCAGCAGCCTGATTCCAGTTTCCGGGAACTACGAGCAGTACTTC.

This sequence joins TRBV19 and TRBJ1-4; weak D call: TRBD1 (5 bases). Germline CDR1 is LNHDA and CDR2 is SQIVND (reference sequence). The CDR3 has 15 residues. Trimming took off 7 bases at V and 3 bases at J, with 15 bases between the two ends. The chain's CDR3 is CASKGPPGANEKLFF. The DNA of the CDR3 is TGTGCCAGTAAGGGCCCCCCGGGGGCTAATGAAAAACTGTTTTTT.

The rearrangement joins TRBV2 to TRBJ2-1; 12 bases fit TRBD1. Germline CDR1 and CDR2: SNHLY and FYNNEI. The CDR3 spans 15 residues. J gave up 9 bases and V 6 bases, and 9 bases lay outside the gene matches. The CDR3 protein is CASSGDRGLVSEQFF. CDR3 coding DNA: TGTGCCAGCAGCGGGGACAGGGGGCTGGTTAGTGAGCAGTTCTTC. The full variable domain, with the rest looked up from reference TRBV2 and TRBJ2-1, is EPEVTQTPSHQVTQMGQEVILRCVPISNHLYFYWYRQILGQKVEFLVSFYNNEISEKSEIFDDQFSVERPDGSNFTLKIRSTKLEDSAMYFCASSGDRGLVSEQFFGPGTRLTVL.

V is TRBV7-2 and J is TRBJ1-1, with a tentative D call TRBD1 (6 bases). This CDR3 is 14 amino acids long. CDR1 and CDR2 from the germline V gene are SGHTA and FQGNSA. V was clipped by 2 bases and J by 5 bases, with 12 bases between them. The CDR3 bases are TGTGCCAGCAGCTTATCGGGGGGCCGGACTGAAGCTTTCTTT. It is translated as CASSLSGGRTEAFF.

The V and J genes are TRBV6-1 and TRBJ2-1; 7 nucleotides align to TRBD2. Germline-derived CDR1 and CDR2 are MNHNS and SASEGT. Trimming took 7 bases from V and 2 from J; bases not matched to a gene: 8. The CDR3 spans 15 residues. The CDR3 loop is CASTPGLPPYNEQFF. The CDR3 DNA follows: TGTGCCAGCACCCCGGGACTACCCCCCTACAATGAGCAGTTCTTC.

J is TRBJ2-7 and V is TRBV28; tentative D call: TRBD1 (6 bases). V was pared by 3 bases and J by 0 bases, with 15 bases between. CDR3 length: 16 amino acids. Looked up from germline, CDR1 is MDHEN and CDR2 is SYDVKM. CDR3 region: CASSFRRGVGSYEQYF. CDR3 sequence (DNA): TGTGCCAGCAGTTTCCGCAGGGGAGTAGGCTCCTACGAGCAGTACTTC.

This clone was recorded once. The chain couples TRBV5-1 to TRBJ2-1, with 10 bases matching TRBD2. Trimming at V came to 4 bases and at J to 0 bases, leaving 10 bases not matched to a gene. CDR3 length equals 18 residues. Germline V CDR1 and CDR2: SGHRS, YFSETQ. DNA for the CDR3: TGCGCCAGCAGCAGGCTAGCGGGGGCCGTTAGCTCCTACAATGAGCAGTTCTTC. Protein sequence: CASSRLAGAVSSYNEQFF.